Listed here is a single TCR beta chain. As yet, its antigen is unknown. The source of the sample is a study of T-cell memory formation after mild COVID-19. In TCRdb, the 5' RACE reads were re-called with MiXCR into one record per CDR3 protein. This sample carries around 300,000 distinct CDR3 sequences, 14% of them seen once, and the ten largest clones take about 21%. Whole-study results and caveats: Some SARS-CoV-2-responding clones were already detected in memory before infection. Of the contracting clones, CD4+ ones lay mainly in CM and EM, and CD8+ ones in EMRA.

The sample taken for sequencing was PBMCs or a T cell subset sorted from them (not recorded which). The TCR comes from a man between 18 and 35 years old who had mild COVID-19 (a few samples of this study predate the infection). Cell type and time point are not known.

For the CDR3, the DNA is TGCGCCAGCAGTGCGGGGGGCTCCGGTCAGTCCCAGTACTTC. Residues: CASSAGGSGQSQYF. The genes are TRBV10-2 and TRBJ2-5; TRBD2 might be the D (7 bases). Deletions cut 4 bases from V and 9 bases from J, with 18 bases between. This CDR3 region has 14 residues. Per the germline V gene, CDR1 is WSHSY and CDR2 is SAAADI.